This is a list of T cell receptor beta chains from one sample in a study of OX40 agonist ivuxolimab in advanced cancers. Method: immunoSEQ multiplex PCR; TCRdb's copy keeps in-frame clones and lacks some. The sample includes about 69,000 clones, more than 70% seen only once; the top ten take 7.9%. The sample was CD4+ or CD8+ T cells sorted from blood, taken in a trial of the OX40 agonist ivuxolimab. Receptors were obtained from an adult with an advanced solid tumor such as melanoma, head and neck, liver or kidney cancer. CDR3s include the opening cysteine and the closing phenylalanine or tryptophan. D genes are given only for firm matches. Clone size is stated in some rows and not others, as once, few, many or a class when expanded.

clone_size	v_call	d_call	j_call	cdr3_nt	cdr3_aa
-	TRBV28	-	TRBJ1-1	TGTGCCAGCACCCGAGGGGGGGGAACAATGAACACTGAAGCTTTCTTT	CASTRGGGTMNTEAFF
-	TRBV2	-	TRBJ1-2	TGTGCCAGCAGTGAGATTTGGCGCAATGAGGGCTACACCTTC	CASSEIWRNEGYTF
-	TRBV5-6	TRBD1	TRBJ1-2	TGTGCCAGCAGCTCGAGATTCTCAGGGGGCTATGGCTACACCTTC	CASSSRFSGGYGYTF
-	TRBV19	-	TRBJ1-3	TGTGCCAGTAGTATCACAGGGACTGGAAACACCATATATTTT	CASSITGTGNTIYF
-	TRBV28	TRBD2	TRBJ2-3	TGTGCCAGCAGCCTAGGACTAGCGGGGCACACAGATACGCAGTATTTT	CASSLGLAGHTDTQYF
-	TRBV7-9	TRBD1	TRBJ1-2	TGTGCCAGCAGCTTAGACGGGACAGCTAACTATGGCTACACCTTC	CASSLDGTANYGYTF
-	TRBV2	-	TRBJ1-3	TGTGCCAGCAGCCGGGACTCCGGAAACACCATATATTTT	CASSRDSGNTIYF
-	TRBV18	-	TRBJ1-1	TGTGCCAGCTCACCACCGGGGCAGGAGGGGTTGAACACTGAAGCTTTCTTT	CASSPPGQEGLNTEAFF
-	TRBV29-1	-	TRBJ2-1	TGCAGCGTTGTAAGGCAGTTAGATTATAACTCCTACAATGAGCAGTTCTTC	CSVVRQLDYNSYNEQFF
-	TRBV29-1	-	TRBJ2-1	TGCAGCGTTGAAGCTTTAGGGAAGGGCAGCTCCTACAATGAGCAGTTCTTC	CSVEALGKGSSYNEQFF
-	TRBV27	-	TRBJ2-7	TGTGCCAGCAGTCCACCGGGAGCCCACTACGAGCAGTACTTC	CASSPPGAHYEQYF
-	TRBV15	TRBD1	TRBJ1-5	TGTGCCACCAGCAGTCACAGGGGACGGCCCCAGCATTTT	CATSSHRGRPQHF
once	TRBV7-2	-	TRBJ1-1	TGTGCCAGCAGCTTAGTAGGGCAGCTTGAAGCTTTCTTT	CASSLVGQLEAFF
-	TRBV7-9	TRBD1	TRBJ1-5	TGTGCCAGCAGTCTCCAGGGGGTGAGCCAGCCCCAGCATTTT	CASSLQGVSQPQHF
-	TRBV7-9	TRBD1	TRBJ1-1	TGTGCCAGCAGCTTTGGGGACAGGGGCCGGAACACTGAAGCTTTCTTT	CASSFGDRGRNTEAFF
-	TRBV6-1	-	TRBJ1-2	TGTGCCAGCAGTGATTGGACCGAACATCAGGAGGGCTACACCTTC	CASSDWTEHQEGYTF
-	TRBV7-2	TRBD1	TRBJ2-5	TGTGCCAGCAGCTTAGCGGACAGGGGGGAGACCCAGTACTTC	CASSLADRGETQYF
-	TRBV6-6	-	TRBJ1-1	TGTGCCAGCAGTTTCGTCGTATCTGAAGCTTTCTTT	CASSFVVSEAFF
-	TRBV5-1	TRBD2	TRBJ2-5	TGCGCCAGCAGCGTCGGACTAGCGGGGGCCTGGGAGACCCAGTACTTC	CASSVGLAGAWETQYF
-	TRBV2	-	TRBJ1-5	TGTGCCAGCAGTGATAACAGAGGAATGACCCAGCATTTT	CASSDNRGMTQHF
-	TRBV7-8	-	TRBJ2-5	TGTGCCAGCAGACGCCCCCGATACGGGGAAGAGACCCAGTACTTC	CASRRPRYGEETQYF